Listed below are T cell receptor beta chains from one sample, sequenced in a study of T cells in Graves' hyperthyroidism and ophthalmopathy. Via MiXCR, TCRdb re-called the multiplex PCR reads, giving one row per CDR3 protein. There are roughly 330,000 distinct CDR3 sequences in the sample; 16% occur only once, and around 34% lies in the top ten. What was sequenced was blood. The receptors originated from a man aged 25 to 40 with Graves' hyperthyroidism. CDR3s include the opening cysteine and the closing phenylalanine or tryptophan. A D gene is named only where the DNA matches it firmly. Rows give clone size only sometimes, using once, few, many, or a class for an expanded clone.

TRBJ2-7,TRBV28,.,many,TGTGCCAGCAGTTTCCCAGGTTTGGCCGAGCAGTACTTC,CASSFPGLAEQYF
TRBJ2-3,TRBV15,TRBD2,.,TGTGCCACCAGCAGAGATAATTGGGGAGGGGCAGATACGCAGTATTTT,CATSRDNWGGADTQYF
TRBJ2-3,TRBV7-9,TRBD2,few,TGTGCCAGCAGCTTCCTAGCGGGAGGCCTAGGGGATACGCAGTATTTT,CASSFLAGGLGDTQYF
TRBJ2-1,TRBV5-1,.,few,TGTGCCAGCAGCCTCCGGGAACTGCAGTTCTTC,CASSLRELQFF
TRBJ2-1,TRBV6-1,.,many,TGTGCCAGCAGTTACCCTGTCGTGGGGGGACGGTACAATGAGCAGTTCTTC,CASSYPVVGGRYNEQFF
TRBJ2-1,TRBV15,.,many,TGTGCCACCAGTAAGAATAGGGATGAGCAGTTCTTC,CATSKNRDEQFF
TRBJ2-2,TRBV24-1,.,many,TGTGCCACCAGTGATCCTAACACCGGGGAGCTGTTTTTT,CATSDPNTGELFF
TRBJ2-7,TRBV12-3/TRBV12-4,.,many,TGTGCCAGCAGTTCCGGGACTTACGAATCCTACGAGCAGTACTTC,CASSSGTYESYEQYF
TRBJ1-5,TRBV20-1,.,many,TGCAGTGCTAGTAGCCTTTATAGCAATCAGCCCCAGCATTTT,CSASSLYSNQPQHF
TRBJ2-1,TRBV7-7,.,many,TGTGCTAGCAGCATGGACAGCGGGAACAATGAGCAGTTCTTC,CASSMDSGNNEQFF
TRBJ1-4,TRBV15,.,many,TGTGCCACCAGCAGAGCCGTCCAACGTGGTGAAAAACTGTTTTTT,CATSRAVQRGEKLFF
TRBJ1-1,TRBV27,.,many,TGTGCCAGCAGTTTCATGGAGGAGAGGAATCAAGCTTTCTTT,CASSFMEERNQAFF
TRBJ1-1,TRBV5-4,.,many,TGTGCCAGCAGCCTCCCTTGGGACACTGAAGCTTTCTTT,CASSLPWDTEAFF
TRBJ1-4,TRBV29-1,.,.,TGCAGCGGTTGGACCCCAACTAATGAAAAACTGTTTTTT,CSGWTPTNEKLFF
TRBJ2-4,TRBV4-1,TRBD2,.,TGCGCCAGCGGGAGCGGGAGCGCCAAAAACATTCAGTACTTC,CASGSGSAKNIQYF
TRBJ2-1,TRBV6-5,.,many,TGTGCCAGCAGTTACTCGGCACAAGGGGGAAGTGAGCAGTTCTTC,CASSYSAQGGSEQFF